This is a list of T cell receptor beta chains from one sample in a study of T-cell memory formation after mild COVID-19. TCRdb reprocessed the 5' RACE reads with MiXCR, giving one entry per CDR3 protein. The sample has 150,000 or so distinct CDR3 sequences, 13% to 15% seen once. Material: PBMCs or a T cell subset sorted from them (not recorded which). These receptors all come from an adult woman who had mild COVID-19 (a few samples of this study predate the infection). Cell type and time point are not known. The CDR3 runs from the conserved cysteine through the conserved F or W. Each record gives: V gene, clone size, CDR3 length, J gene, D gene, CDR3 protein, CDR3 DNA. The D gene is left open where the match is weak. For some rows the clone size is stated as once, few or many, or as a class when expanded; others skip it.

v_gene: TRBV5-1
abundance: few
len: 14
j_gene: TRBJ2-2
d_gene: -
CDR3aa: CASSQGSGIGELFF
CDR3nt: TGCGCCAGCAGCCAAGGGTCAGGGATCGGGGAGCTGTTTTTT

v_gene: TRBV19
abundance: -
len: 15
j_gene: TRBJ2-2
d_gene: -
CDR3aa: CASKAGHANTGELFF
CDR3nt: TGTGCCAGCAAGGCTGGACACGCGAACACCGGGGAGCTGTTTTTT

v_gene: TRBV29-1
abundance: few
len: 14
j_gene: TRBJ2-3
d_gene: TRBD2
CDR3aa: CSDLGGATPDTQYF
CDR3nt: TGCAGCGATCTCGGGGGGGCCACCCCAGATACGCAGTATTTT

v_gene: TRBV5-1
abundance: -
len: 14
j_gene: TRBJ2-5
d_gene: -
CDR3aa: CASSLVPGAETQYF
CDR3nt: TGCGCCAGCAGCTTGGTTCCAGGGGCAGAGACCCAGTACTTC

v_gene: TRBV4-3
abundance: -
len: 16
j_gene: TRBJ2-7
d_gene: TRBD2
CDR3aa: CASSQNRLAGSYEQYF
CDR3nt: TGCGCCAGCAGCCAAAACAGACTAGCGGGGTCCTACGAGCAGTACTTC

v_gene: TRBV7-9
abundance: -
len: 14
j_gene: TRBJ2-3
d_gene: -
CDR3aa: CASSSPGLTDTQYF
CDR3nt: TGTGCCAGCAGCTCCCCTGGTCTCACAGATACGCAGTATTTT

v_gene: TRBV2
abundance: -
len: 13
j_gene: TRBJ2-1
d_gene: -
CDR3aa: CASRGPSYNEQFF
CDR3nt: TGTGCCAGCAGGGGCCCGTCCTACAATGAGCAGTTCTTC

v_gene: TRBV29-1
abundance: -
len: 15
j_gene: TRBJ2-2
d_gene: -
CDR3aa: CSVEVGGTNTGELFF
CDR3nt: TGCAGCGTTGAAGTGGGGGGAACTAACACCGGGGAGCTGTTTTTT

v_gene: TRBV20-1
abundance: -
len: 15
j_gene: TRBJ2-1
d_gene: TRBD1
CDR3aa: CSALQGAFLYNEQFF
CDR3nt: TGCAGTGCTTTACAGGGGGCGTTCCTATACAATGAGCAGTTCTTC

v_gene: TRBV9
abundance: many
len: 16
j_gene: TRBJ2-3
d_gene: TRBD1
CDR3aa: CASSPQGTGHTDTQYF
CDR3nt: TGTGCCAGCAGCCCCCAGGGGACAGGGCACACAGATACGCAGTATTTT

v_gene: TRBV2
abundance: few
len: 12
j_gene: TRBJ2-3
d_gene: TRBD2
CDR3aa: CASKREADTQYF
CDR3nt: TGTGCCAGCAAGCGGGAGGCGGATACGCAGTATTTT

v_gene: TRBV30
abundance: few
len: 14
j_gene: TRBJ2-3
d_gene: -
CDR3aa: CAWSEWRWVDTQYF
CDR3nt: TGTGCCTGGAGTGAGTGGCGGTGGGTGGATACGCAGTATTTT

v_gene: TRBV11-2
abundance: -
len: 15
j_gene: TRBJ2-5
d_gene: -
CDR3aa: CASSLGGGPQETQYF
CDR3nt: TGTGCCAGCAGCTTAGGAGGAGGGCCCCAAGAGACCCAGTACTTC

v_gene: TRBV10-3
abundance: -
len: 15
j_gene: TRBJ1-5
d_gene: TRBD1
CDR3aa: CAISTGAGSNQPQHF
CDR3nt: TGTGCCATCAGCACAGGGGCTGGGAGCAATCAGCCCCAGCATTTT

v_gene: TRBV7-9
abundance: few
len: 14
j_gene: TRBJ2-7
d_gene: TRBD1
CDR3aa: CASSRDRVSYEQYF
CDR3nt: TGTGCCAGCAGCCGGGACAGGGTATCCTACGAGCAGTACTTC

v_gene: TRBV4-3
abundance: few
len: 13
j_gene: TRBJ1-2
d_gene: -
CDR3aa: CASKPDGLMGYTF
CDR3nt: TGCGCCAGCAAACCCGACGGACTTATGGGCTACACCTTC

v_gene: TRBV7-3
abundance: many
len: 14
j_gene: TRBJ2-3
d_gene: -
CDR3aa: CASSFGQIGDTQYF
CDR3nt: TGTGCCAGCAGCTTTGGACAGATCGGAGATACGCAGTATTTT

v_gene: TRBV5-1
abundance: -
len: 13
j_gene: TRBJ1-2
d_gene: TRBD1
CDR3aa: CASSWDRSYGYTF
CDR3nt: TGCGCCAGCAGCTGGGACAGGTCCTATGGCTACACCTTC

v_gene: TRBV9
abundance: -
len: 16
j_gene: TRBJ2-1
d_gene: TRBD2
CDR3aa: CASSPWGGSGYNEQFF
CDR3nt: TGTGCCAGCAGCCCATGGGGCGGGAGTGGGTACAATGAGCAGTTCTTC

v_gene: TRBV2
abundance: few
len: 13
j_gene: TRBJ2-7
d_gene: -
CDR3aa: CASQGGSLYEQYF
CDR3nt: TGTGCCAGCCAGGGGGGTTCTCTCTACGAGCAGTACTTC

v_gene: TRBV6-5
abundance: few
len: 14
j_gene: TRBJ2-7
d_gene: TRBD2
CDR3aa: CASSYSGKVYEQYF
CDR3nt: TGTGCCAGCAGTTATAGCGGGAAGGTCTACGAGCAGTACTTC

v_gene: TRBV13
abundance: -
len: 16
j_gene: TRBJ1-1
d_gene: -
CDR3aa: CASSLGQGGSNTEAFF
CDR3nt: TGTGCCAGCAGCTTAGGCCAGGGCGGTTCGAACACTGAAGCTTTCTTT

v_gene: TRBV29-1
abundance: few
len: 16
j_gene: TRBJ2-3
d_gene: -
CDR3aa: CSVEPVRGPRTDTQYF
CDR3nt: TGCAGCGTTGAACCCGTCAGGGGCCCCCGCACAGATACGCAGTATTTT

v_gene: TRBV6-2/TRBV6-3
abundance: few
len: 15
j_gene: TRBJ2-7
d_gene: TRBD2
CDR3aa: CASSNSGSGEYEQYF
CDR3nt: TGTGCCAGCAGTAACTCGGGGAGCGGGGAGTACGAGCAGTACTTC

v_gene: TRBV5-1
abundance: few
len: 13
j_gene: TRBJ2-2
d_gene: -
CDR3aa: CASSLFGTGELFF
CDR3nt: TGCGCCAGCAGCTTGTTCGGGACCGGGGAGCTGTTTTTT

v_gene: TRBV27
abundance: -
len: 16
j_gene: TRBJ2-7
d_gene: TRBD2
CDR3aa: CASSDLGLAGAYEQYF
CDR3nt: TGTGCCAGCAGCGACCTGGGACTAGCGGGAGCCTACGAGCAGTACTTC

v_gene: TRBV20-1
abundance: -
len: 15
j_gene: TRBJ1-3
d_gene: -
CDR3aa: CSAETVTSSGNTIYF
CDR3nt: TGCAGTGCTGAGACGGTGACCTCCTCTGGAAACACCATATATTTT

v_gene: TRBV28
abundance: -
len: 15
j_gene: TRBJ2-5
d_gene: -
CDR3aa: CASSFLQGNQETQYF
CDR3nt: TGTGCCAGCAGTTTTTTACAGGGTAACCAAGAGACCCAGTACTTC

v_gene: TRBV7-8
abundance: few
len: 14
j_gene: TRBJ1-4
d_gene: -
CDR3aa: CASSLDGINEKLFF
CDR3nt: TGTGCCAGCAGCTTAGACGGAATAAATGAAAAACTGTTTTTT

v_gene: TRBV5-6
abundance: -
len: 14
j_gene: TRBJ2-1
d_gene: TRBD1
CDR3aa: CASSSWTGYNEQFF
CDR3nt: TGTGCCAGCAGCTCCTGGACAGGATACAATGAGCAGTTCTTC